A single sample gave rise to the 9 T cell receptor beta chains below, sequenced in a study of identical twins (dated by TCRdb to 2016 to 2018). To prepare the library, 5' RACE was applied. Sequencing was performed on an Illumina HiSeq 2000. TCRdb reprocessed the public reads (quality trimming at Q25 with fastp, clone calling with MiXCR) and kept in-frame beta chains. Rows are unified per CDR3 protein, each entry keeping the most common DNA and genes. This sample is represented by about 150,000 distinct CDR3 sequences; around 3.6% of them were singletons. The ten top clones hold about 7.8% of the sample. The sample taken for sequencing was memory T cells sorted from blood. The intended sense of this specimen's cell subset or site label: CD45RO+ enriched T cells. All receptors come from a man aged 18-30 years in good health.

Many counts were recorded for this clonotype. The rearrangement joins TRBV11-2 to TRBJ2-2; 7 nucleotides align to TRBD1. Germline assignment: CDR1 SGHAT and CDR2 FQNNGV. There are 13 residues in the CDR3. Germline trimming cut 5 bases from V and 5 bases from J; bases unmatched to any gene: 2. The CDR3, as DNA: TGTGCCAGCAGCCCGGGACAGACCGGGGAGCTGTTTTTT. This sequence encodes CASSPGQTGELFF.

This chain joins TRBV24-1 and TRBJ2-2, with 7 bases matching TRBD1. The CDR3 contains 11 residues. With V trimmed by 9 bases and J by 8 bases, 2 bases remained unmatched. The germline gives CDR1 KGHDR, CDR2 SFDVKD. As DNA, the CDR3 is TGTGCCACCGGGGGACAGGGGGAGCTGTTTTTT. Translation gives CATGGQGELFF.

This clonotype came up many times. The chain couples TRBV12-3 or TRBV12-4 to TRBJ1-1, with TRBD1 as a possible D gene (5 bases). The CDR3 extends over 16 amino acids. The ends were cut back, 5 bases at V and 0 bases at J, with 16 bases in the middle. CDR3 sequence reads: CASSDDSTPMNTEAFF. The CDR3 nucleotides read TGTGCCAGCAGTGACGACAGTACCCCAATGAACACTGAAGCTTTCTTT.

There are many counts of this clonotype. The rearrangement joins TRBV20-1 to TRBJ1-6; weak D call: TRBD1 (6 bases). From germline, CDR1 is DFQATT and CDR2 SNEGSKA (reference sequence). V lost 0 bases to trimming and J lost 0 bases, with 15 bases between them. The length of the CDR3 is 18 residues. This chain's CDR3 is CSARDLLGASSYNSPLHF. CDR3 in DNA: TGCAGTGCTAGAGATCTATTGGGGGCGAGCTCCTATAATTCACCCCTCCACTTT.

This clonotype was detected many times. The J gene is TRBJ2-1, the V gene TRBV24-1; D could derive from TRBD1 or TRBD2 (5 bases each). V was cut by 4 bases and J by 8 bases, with 17 bases left in between. The CDR3 spans 15 residues. Germline CDR1 is KGHDR and CDR2 is SFDVKD. DNA for the CDR3: TGTGCCACCAGTGACCCGGGGCCTAACAGCCATGAGCAGTTCTTC. This gives the protein CATSDPGPNSHEQFF.

About this clonotype itself: An end of the junction does not agree with germline; a read error may underlie this. This chain uses TRBV7-9 with TRBJ1-1, with D uncertain. CDR1 and CDR2 (germline): SEHNR, FQNEAQ (reference sequence). This CDR3 has 16 residues. The CDR3 bases are TGTACCAGCAGCCCCCAGCCGGGCGCATCGAACACTGAAGCTTTCTTT. The encoded protein is CTSSPQPGASNTEAFF.

This clonotype appeared many times. J is TRBJ1-1 and V is TRBV6-2 or TRBV6-3; maybe TRBD1 (6 bases). Trimming removed 4 bases from V and 5 bases from J, with 14 bases in between. The CDR3 totals 14 residues. Germline values: CDR1 MNHEY, CDR2 SVGEGT. CDR3 protein: CASSLLGRGTEAFF. DNA of the CDR3: TGTGCCAGCAGTTTACTCGGTAGGGGGACTGAAGCTTTCTTT.

This clonotype appeared many times. This rearrangement joins TRBV7-2 to TRBJ2-3; weak D call: TRBD1 (6 bases). Germline V CDR1 and CDR2: SGHTA, FQGNSA. CDR3 length equals 14 residues. Trimming took 1 base from V and 2 from J, leaving 7 bases between them. The DNA of the CDR3 is TGTGCCAGCAGCTTAGGGGACAACACAGATACGCAGTATTTT. The encoded protein is CASSLGDNTDTQYF.

This clonotype was observed many times. The V call is TRBV27, the J call TRBJ2-5; 11 positions agree with TRBD1. J was trimmed by 4 bases and V by 5 bases; bases with no gene match: 6. The CDR3 runs to 15 residues. Germline lookup yields CDR1 MNHEY and CDR2 SMNVEV (reference sequence). The CDR3 loop reads CASSAGTGGRETQYF. The CDR3 DNA is TGTGCCAGCAGTGCCGGGACAGGGGGGCGAGAGACCCAGTACTTC.